Listed here are 21 T cell receptor beta chains from one sample, sequenced in a study of PD-1 blockade in classical Hodgkin lymphoma. Every patient relapsed after autologous stem cell transplantation, and brentuximab vedotin exposure varied. Clones were sequenced by immunoSEQ multiplex PCR, and TCRdb holds only the in-frame ones, with some missing. Among approximately 26,000 clones, approximately 81% were seen once, and the ten largest hold 15% to 20%. Sequenced here: peripheral blood mononuclear cells (PBMCs), sampled before the second cycle of nivolumab. Source of these receptors: a human donor with classical Hodgkin lymphoma.

V and J are TRBV30 and TRBJ2-1, with a weak D call TRBD1 (5 bases). The CDR3 extends over 13 amino acids. In germline, CDR1 is GTSNPN, CDR2 SVGIG (reference sequence). V was trimmed by 0 bases and J by 9 bases, leaving 12 bases between them. As DNA, the CDR3 is TGTGCCTGGAGTGTAAAGGGGCGACTTGAGCAGTTCTTC. It is translated as CAWSVKGRLEQFF.

V gene TRBV10-1 combines with J gene TRBJ2-3; perhaps D is TRBD1 or TRBD2 (5 bases each). V lost 0 bases, J lost 0 bases, and 10 bases lay in between. The germline V gene encodes CDR1 WNHNN and CDR2 SYGVQD (reference sequence). The CDR3 loop spans 16 amino acids. Here the CDR3 reads CASSESMGESTDTQYF. In DNA form, the CDR3 reads TGCGCCAGCAGTGAGTCGATGGGGGAGAGCACAGATACGCAGTATTTT.

This clone was detected a few times. This chain links TRBV5-6 with TRBJ1-5; 7 nucleotides line up with TRBD1. Trimming cost V 1 base and J 0 bases; bases outside gene matches: 1. The CDR3 has 15 residues. Germline V gene data show CDR1 as SGHDT and CDR2 as YYEEEE. This chain's CDR3 is CASSLTGASNQPQHF. Here the CDR3 DNA reads TGTGCCAGCAGCTTGACAGGGGCTAGCAATCAGCCCCAGCATTTT.

The chain joins TRBV5-6 to TRBJ1-2, with D maybe TRBD1 (5 bases). The CDR3 is made up of 13 amino acids. The germline V gene encodes CDR1 SGHDT and CDR2 YYEEEE. Trimming removed 0 bases from V and 7 bases from J, with 10 bases in between. CDR3 in DNA: TGTGCCAGCAGCTTGGGCTCCAGGGCTGGCTACACCTTC. This encodes CASSLGSRAGYTF.

The V and J genes are TRBV7-2 and TRBJ2-1; no reliable D call. V lost 1 base and J 7 bases, leaving 8 bases between the germline ends. Germline V gene data show CDR1 as SGHTA and CDR2 as FQGNSA. The CDR3 consists of 13 residues. This chain's CDR3 is CASSLVLQNEQFF. CDR3 coding DNA: TGTGCCAGCAGCTTAGTTCTTCAGAATGAGCAGTTCTTC.

The rearrangement links TRBV6-5 to TRBJ1-1; D perhaps matches TRBD1 (5 bases). Germline CDR1 reads MNHEY; CDR2 reads SVGAGI. The CDR3 is 14 amino acids. V was clipped by 6 bases and J by 5 bases, with 16 bases between them. The CDR3 coding sequence is TGTGCCAGCAGGGATGGGGGGGGAGGAACTGAAGCTTTCTTT. Its translation: CASRDGGGGTEAFF.

This clone has only one observation. This chain uses TRBV7-9 with TRBJ2-7, with D maybe TRBD1 (6 bases). Trimming removed 4 bases from V and 5 bases from J, with 15 bases in between. Per the germline V gene, CDR1 is SEHNR and CDR2 is FQNEAQ (reference sequence). This CDR3 spans 14 amino acids. Written as DNA, the CDR3 is TGTGCCAGCAGCTCGAGCAGGGGTCGGAACGAGCAGTACTTC. Protein product: CASSSSRGRNEQYF. The full variable domain, rest sourced from reference TRBV7-9 and TRBJ2-7, is DTGVSQNPRHKITKRGQNVTFRCDPISEHNRLYWYRQTLGQGPEFLTYFQNEAQLEKSRLLSDRFSAERPKGSFSTLEIQRTEQGDSAMYLCASSSSRGRNEQYFGPGTRLTVT.

This chain connects TRBV23-1 to TRBJ2-2; no definite D call. TRBV23-1 is known as an ORF, though its function is uncertain. The CDR3 totals 14 residues. The V end was cut by 6 bases, the J end by 0 bases, with 8 bases between. The CDR3 loop reads CASRIGANTGELFF. The CDR3 region has the DNA TGCGCCAGCAGGATCGGCGCGAACACCGGGGAGCTGTTTTTT.

The V and J genes are TRBV6-4 and TRBJ2-1; D is perhaps TRBD1 (5 bases). This CDR3 contains 15 residues. Trimming cost V 5 bases and J 0 bases, with 11 bases left between them. Germline assignment: CDR1 MRHNA and CDR2 SNTAGT. The CDR3 sequence is CASSTQGFSYNEQFF. The CDR3 nucleotides read TGTGCCAGCAGTACTCAGGGTTTCTCCTACAATGAGCAGTTCTTC.

The chain links TRBV27 to TRBJ2-1, with 8 bases aligning to TRBD2. Germline V gives CDR1 MNHEY, CDR2 SMNVEV (reference sequence). The CDR3 is 14 residues long. Trimming cost V 3 bases and J 6 bases; bases outside gene matches: 4. The CDR3 here is CASSFSGLANEQFF. CDR3 DNA sequence: TGTGCCAGCAGTTTCTCCGGACTAGCCAATGAGCAGTTCTTC.

The chain recombines TRBV5-3 with TRBJ2-7; D might be TRBD1 (6 bases). TRBV5-3 is labeled an ORF, and its function is uncertain. This CDR3 is 16 amino acids long. The V gene lost 0 bases and the J gene lost 4 bases, with 17 bases spanning the gap. The CDR3 region is CARSLARKGDRYEQYF. The CDR3 coding sequence is TGTGCCAGAAGCTTGGCTCGGAAGGGGGACCGATACGAGCAGTACTTC.

The chain links TRBV28 to TRBJ1-1, with TRBD1 as a possible D gene (6 bases). Per the germline V gene, CDR1 is MDHEN and CDR2 is SYDVKM. The CDR3 loop spans 14 amino acids. Trimming left V 5 bases short and J 4 bases short, with 14 bases between. The CDR3 spells CASSAVDSFTEAFF. The CDR3 DNA is TGTGCCAGCAGTGCAGTGGACAGTTTCACTGAAGCTTTCTTT.

This clone occurred once. The rearrangement uses TRBV11-2 and TRBJ1-1; D gene uncertain. Trimming took 6 bases from V and 2 from J, leaving 13 bases between them. The CDR3 extends over 14 amino acids. CDR1 and CDR2 (germline): SGHAT, FQNNGV. The DNA for the CDR3 is TGTGCCAGCAGGCACGTTGAGGGAAACACTGAAGCTTTCTTT. It yields the protein CASRHVEGNTEAFF.

The chain is built from TRBV29-1 and TRBJ2-3, with D possibly being TRBD1 or TRBD2 (5 bases each). CDR1 and CDR2 (germline): SQVTM, ANQGSEA. There are 12 residues in the CDR3. V gave up 6 bases and J gave up 9 bases, with 16 bases separating them. The CDR3 here is CSVSDRGGTQYF. CDR3 in DNA: TGCAGCGTCTCTGACCGGGGCGGGACGCAGTATTTT.

This rearrangement joins TRBV11-2 to TRBJ2-7; D is perhaps TRBD1 (6 bases). The CDR3 covers 14 residues. Germline values: CDR1 SGHAT, CDR2 FQNNGV. Trimming took 5 bases from V and 3 from J, leaving 14 bases between them. CDR3 in DNA: TGTGCCAGCAGCCAAAAGACAGGACACTACGAGCAGTACTTC. Its translation is CASSQKTGHYEQYF.

The chain carries TRBV6-6 and TRBJ2-7; possibly TRBD2 for D (5 bases). The germline V gene encodes CDR1 MNHNY and CDR2 SVGAGI (reference sequence). The CDR3 sequence is 14 residues long. The V end was cut by 6 bases, the J end by 3 bases, with 15 bases between. This chain's CDR3 is CASRPGGLFYEQYF. The CDR3 DNA reads as TGTGCCAGCAGACCGGGTGGACTTTTCTACGAGCAGTACTTC.

The chain employs TRBV2 and TRBJ1-2, with TRBD1 as a possible D gene (5 bases). V was cut by 7 bases and J by 4 bases, with 19 bases left in between. The CDR3 is made up of 15 amino acids. The germline CDR1 and CDR2 sequences are SNHLY and FYNNEI. The CDR3 nucleotides read TGTGCCAGCACTGAGGGGCGGATATCCTCCTATGGCTACACCTTC. As protein: CASTEGRISSYGYTF.

The genes are TRBV6-1 and TRBJ1-1; D perhaps matches TRBD1 (5 bases). V lost 2 bases and J lost 2, with 9 bases in between. The germline CDR1 and CDR2 sequences are MNHNS and SASEGT. The CDR3 is 14 amino acids. The CDR3 DNA reads TGTGCCAGCAGTGAACGGGGGATTAACACTGAAGCTTTCTTT. This codes for CASSERGINTEAFF.

The chain joins TRBV19 to TRBJ2-3; 11 nucleotides agree with TRBD2. The V gene's germline CDR1 is LNHDA and CDR2 SQIVND (reference sequence). Trimming cost V 5 bases and J 4 bases; bases outside gene matches: 5. The CDR3 is 15 amino acids. The CDR3 DNA sequence: TGTGCCAGTAGTCCCATAGCGGGGGGGGCAGATACGCAGTATTTT. It specifies CASSPIAGGADTQYF.

V usage is TRBV19 and J usage is TRBJ1-2; D gene ambiguous. V was clipped by 6 bases and J by 8 bases, with 16 bases between them. The CDR3 is 13 residues long. The germline CDR1 and CDR2 sequences are LNHDA and SQIVND (reference sequence). The CDR3 sequence is CASSPDGSKGYTF. CDR3 DNA: TGTGCCAGTAGCCCGGACGGCTCGAAGGGCTACACCTTC.

The chain couples TRBV2 to TRBJ1-2; a possible D gene is TRBD1 (6 bases). This CDR3 has 14 amino acids. The V and J ends lost 3 bases and 3 bases respectively, with 11 bases between them. Germline loops: CDR1 SNHLY, CDR2 FYNNEI. CDR3 DNA: TGTGCCAGCAGTGATGGACAGCAGTACTATGGCTACACCTTC. It encodes CASSDGQQYYGYTF.